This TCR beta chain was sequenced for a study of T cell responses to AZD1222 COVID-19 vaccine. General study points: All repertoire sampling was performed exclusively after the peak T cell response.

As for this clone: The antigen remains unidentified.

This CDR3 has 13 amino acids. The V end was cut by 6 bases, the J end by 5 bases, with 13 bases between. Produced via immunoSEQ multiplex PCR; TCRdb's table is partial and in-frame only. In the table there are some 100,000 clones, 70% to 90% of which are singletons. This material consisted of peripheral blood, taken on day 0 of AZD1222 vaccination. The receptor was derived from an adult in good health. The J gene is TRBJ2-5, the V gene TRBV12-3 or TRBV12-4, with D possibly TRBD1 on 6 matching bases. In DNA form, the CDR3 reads TGTGCCAGCAGGATACAGGGAAGGGAGACCCAGTACTTC. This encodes CASRIQGRETQYF.